This record covers a single T cell receptor beta chain. Its target is not known. Looked up from germline, CDR1 is LGHNA and CDR2 is YNFKEQ. After removal of 2 bases from V and 1 base from J, the junction contained 9 bases not matched to a gene. This CDR3 region has 18 residues. Repertoires were generated with immunoSEQ multiplex PCR, while TCRdb's copy carries only in-frame clones and drops some. Of 150,000 to 180,000 clones detected, 85% to 90% appear once; the ten largest clones hold 2% to 2.5%. This sample is drawn from a study of cytomegalovirus exposure and HLA in healthy donors. Study-wide findings and caveats: It was reportedly the case that the classifier diagnosed cytomegalovirus status with high specificity and sensitivity. One later analysis, an examination of the roughly 130 validation repertoires, found that first-cohort TCR clusters tended to co-occur in them. In vitro, three CMV-associated chains proved specific for CMV antigens.

The V gene is TRBV4-2, the J gene TRBJ2-2; TRBD2 matches at 8 bases. The sequencing sample was made of PBMCs. This sequence was found in a human donor in good health. The CDR3 region has the DNA TGTGCCAGCAGCCAATTAGCCAGCGGGAGAGGGAACACCGGGGAGCTGTTTTTT. This gives the protein CASSQLASGRGNTGELFF.